The sequence of this TCR beta chain was determined in a study of identical twins. Findings and limits, study-wide: Excess sharing between twins was weaker in beta out-of-frame sequences. Conclusions leaned on cross-sectional statistical analysis and did not track the same donors over time.

From the 5' RACE reads, TCRdb called clonotypes with MiXCR, one entry per CDR3 protein. The sample shows around 490,000 distinct CDR3 sequences, over 12% of them seen only once. Germline CDR1 SGHRS, CDR2 YFSETQ. V dropped 5 bases and J dropped 2 bases, with 12 bases sitting between them. The CDR3 totals 14 residues. To note about this clonotype: Its antigen is unknown.

The same sample was also used in a study of yellow fever vaccine responses in identical twins.

V is TRBV5-1 and J is TRBJ2-3, with D perhaps TRBD1 (6 bases). The receptor was isolated from a woman younger than 35 in good health. Input material: CD4+ T cells sorted from blood. The CDR3 DNA sequence: TGCGCCAGCAGTGCAGGACAGACCACAGATACGCAGTATTTT. Translation: CASSAGQTTDTQYF.